The sequence of this T cell receptor beta chain was determined in a study of T cell responses to AZD1222 COVID-19 vaccine. Points from the study as a whole: Among vaccine-associated CD4 TCRs, coverage spanned spike, with dominance at 160-218 and 743-854.

Doses given second, at about 4 or about 12 weeks, were pooled. This CDR3 comprises 12 residues. V was cut by 5 bases and J by 4 bases, with 9 bases left in between. The germline V gene has CDR1 SQVTM and CDR2 ANQGSEA. As to this clone: The antigen remains undetermined.

Clones were sequenced by immunoSEQ multiplex PCR, and TCRdb holds only the in-frame ones, with some missing. The sample records about 60,000 clones, approximately 86% being singletons. V and J are TRBV29-1 and TRBJ1-3; D possibly corresponds to TRBD1 (6 bases). This clonotype was sampled from an adult who received the AZD1222 COVID-19 vaccine. The material sequenced was peripheral blood, taken 28 days after the second AZD1222 dose. CDR3 region: CSVRGEGNTIYF. The CDR3 DNA reads TGCAGCGTTAGGGGGGAAGGAAACACCATATATTTT.